What follows are 3 T cell receptor beta chains derived from one specimen sequenced in a study of CD8+CD57+ T cells in acquired aplastic anemia. TCR beta VDJ combinations and CDR3 sequences were profiled from genomic DNA. From the reads, TCRdb called clonotypes with MiXCR, one entry per CDR3 protein. Seen here are some 92,000 distinct CDR3 sequences, around 62% observed once, and the top ten hold about 62%. For sequencing, patients were chosen who had shown expansion of CD8+CD57+ cells by flow cytometry. The sequenced material came from sorted CD4+, CD8+, or CD8+CD57+ T cells (not recorded which) from PBMCs. The source is a human donor with aplastic anemia.

This chain uses TRBV6-1 with TRBJ2-5; 7 bases align to TRBD2. Per germline, CDR1 MNHNS and CDR2 SASEGT. The CDR3 totals 13 residues. V shed 6 bases and J 3 bases; nucleotides not matched to a gene: 4. This chain's CDR3 is CASSGLVEETQYF. The CDR3 nucleotides are TGTGCCAGCAGCGGACTAGTCGAAGAGACCCAGTACTTC.

This clonotype has just one count. The V and J genes are TRBV20-1 and TRBJ2-7; 11 bases are a match to TRBD2. J lost 4 bases, V lost 0 bases, and 8 bases had no gene match. CDR3 length equals 16 residues. Germline V gene data show CDR1 as DFQATT and CDR2 as SNEGSKA (reference sequence). CDR3 nucleotide sequence: TGCAGTGCTAGAGATAAAGGGACTAGCGGCGGGTACGAGCAGTACTTC. Protein sequence: CSARDKGTSGGYEQYF.

Concerning this clonotype itself: The missing conserved phenylalanine or tryptophan at the end of this CDR3 makes a read error likely. The gene calls are TRBV11-2 and TRBJ2-7; 9 nucleotides line up with TRBD1. Germline assignment: CDR1 SGHAT and CDR2 FQNNGV. Trimming took 5 bases from V and 2 from J; bases not matched to a gene: 13. The CDR3 has 17 amino acids. CDR3 coding DNA: TGTGCCAGCAGCCCTCGGGGGGCGGGACAGGGCACCTACGAGCAGTACCTC. The encoded protein is CASSPRGAGQGTYEQYL.